The 21 T cell receptor beta chains given below trace back to one sample, sequenced in a study of T cell responses to AZD1222 COVID-19 vaccine. Profiled with immunoSEQ multiplex PCR; TCRdb holds only in-frame clones, not every one. The sample gives over 50,000 clones, roughly 88% of which show up once; roughly 15% is in the top ten. The sample in question was peripheral blood, obtained on day 0 of AZD1222 vaccination. The receptors originated from an adult in good health.

The chain has TRBV5-1 and TRBJ1-2; the match to TRBD1 covers 8 bases. There are 15 residues in the CDR3. The trim removed 4 bases at V and 3 bases at J, leaving 8 bases unmatched. Germline CDR1 is SGHRS and CDR2 is YFSETQ. CDR3 amino acids: CASSAEGQGHYGYTF. For the CDR3, the DNA is TGCGCCAGCAGCGCAGAAGGACAGGGCCACTATGGCTACACCTTC.

The V call is TRBV30, the J call TRBJ2-6; unclear D gene. The CDR3 covers 12 residues. CDR1 GTSNPN and CDR2 SVGIG come from the germline V gene (reference sequence). Trimming took off 3 bases at V and 9 bases at J, with 9 bases between the two ends. Here the CDR3 reads CAWRFVGNVLTF. The CDR3 DNA reads as TGTGCCTGGAGATTTGTAGGCAACGTCCTGACTTTC.

Here the CDR3 DNA reads TGTGCCAGCAGCCGGCGGGGGGGAGTTTACGAGCAGTACTTC. Translation gives CASSRRGGVYEQYF. This sequence joins TRBV11-3 and TRBJ2-7, with 9 bases aligning to TRBD2. Trimming at V came to 5 bases and at J to 4 bases, leaving 6 bases not matched to a gene. The CDR3 is 14 amino acids. Germline V gene data show CDR1 as SGHNT and CDR2 as YENEEA.

The chain recombines TRBV30 with TRBJ2-1, with 8 positions matching TRBD2. The V gene end was trimmed by 0 bases and the J gene end by 2 bases; junction bases not matched to a gene: 6. CDR1 and CDR2 from the germline V gene are GTSNPN and SVGIG (reference sequence). The CDR3 loop spans 16 amino acids. The CDR3 here is CAWSVRLGLAYNEQFF. CDR3 DNA sequence: TGTGCCTGGAGTGTACGTTTGGGACTAGCCTACAATGAGCAGTTCTTC. Together with reference TRBV30 and TRBJ2-1, the CDR3 gives the full variable domain: SQTIHQWPATLVQPVGSPLSLECTVEGTSNPNLYWYRQAAGRGLQLLFYSVGIGQISSEVPQNLSASRPQDRQFILSSKKLLLSDSGFYLCAWSVRLGLAYNEQFFGPGTRLTVL.

This clone showed up just once. The chain combines TRBV30 with TRBJ2-7; TRBD2 might be the D (6 bases). Trimming stripped 5 bases from V and 1 base from J, with 15 bases between. From germline, CDR1 is GTSNPN and CDR2 SVGIG (reference sequence). The CDR3 has 14 residues. The CDR3 protein is CAWSGTSSSYEQYF. DNA for the CDR3: TGTGCCTGGTCCGGGACTTCCTCATCCTACGAGCAGTACTTC.

The rearrangement joins TRBV7-2 to TRBJ2-1; 7 nucleotides agree with TRBD1. Germline V CDR1 and CDR2: SGHTA, FQGNSA. With 8 bases clipped from V and 4 bases from J, the junction kept 8 bases outside the gene matches. CDR3 length equals 14 residues. The DNA of the CDR3 is TGTGCCAGCCACGACCCAGGGGGATACAATGAGCAGTTCTTC. This gives the protein CASHDPGGYNEQFF.

This clone appeared once. The chain combines TRBV28 with TRBJ2-3, with 9 bases aligning to TRBD2. The CDR3 consists of 14 residues. V dropped 5 bases and J dropped 11; count of bases not matched to a gene: 11. Per the germline V gene, CDR1 is MDHEN and CDR2 is SYDVKM. Written as DNA, the CDR3 is TGTGCCAGCAGTACCCTAGCGGGACGGGTTATGCAGTATTTT. Its protein is CASSTLAGRVMQYF.

This clone was detected once. The chain recombines TRBV7-3 with TRBJ2-7, with D unclear. The CDR3 extends over 15 amino acids. Germline V gene sequence: CDR1 SGHTA, CDR2 FQGTGA. V lost 3 bases and J lost 1, with 13 bases in between. DNA of the CDR3: TGTGCCAGCAGCTTCGGTCAAGGCACATCCTACGAGCAGTACTTC. It codes for CASSFGQGTSYEQYF.

The J gene is TRBJ1-4, the V gene TRBV19; maybe TRBD1 (6 bases). CDR1 is LNHDA, CDR2 SQIVND, per germline (reference sequence). The CDR3 loop spans 17 amino acids. Trimming took 4 bases from V and 0 from J, leaving 15 bases between them. As DNA, the CDR3 is TGTGCCAGTAGTACGCCTTGGGGACATGCAACTAATGAAAAACTGTTTTTT. Translated: CASSTPWGHATNEKLFF.

This rearrangement joins TRBV4-3 to TRBJ1-2, with a weak D call TRBD1 (6 bases). In germline, CDR1 is LGHNA, CDR2 YSLEER. Trimming removed 0 bases at V and 2 bases at J, with 13 bases between. This CDR3 contains 16 residues. The CDR3 coding sequence is TGCGCCAGCAGCCAAGAGAGGGGCAGGGGAAACTATGGCTACACCTTC. Translation gives CASSQERGRGNYGYTF.

This chain uses TRBV5-4 with TRBJ2-5; D could derive from TRBD1 or TRBD2 (5 bases each). V was shortened by 2 bases and J by 4 bases, with 9 bases between the two germline ends. CDR1 is SGHNT, CDR2 YYREEE, per germline (reference sequence). This CDR3 is built from 13 residues. CDR3 sequence reads: CASSFSGGETQYF. CDR3 sequence (DNA): TGTGCCAGCAGCTTCTCTGGGGGAGAGACCCAGTACTTC.

The CDR3 loop is CASSLEGVVTGNTIYF. CDR3 in DNA: TGTGCCAGCAGCTTAGAGGGGGTGGTAACTGGAAACACCATATATTTT. This chain joins TRBV11-2 and TRBJ1-3; D perhaps matches TRBD1 (5 bases). Trimming removed 0 bases at V and 2 bases at J, with 11 bases between. The CDR3 spans 16 residues. CDR1 and CDR2 from the germline V gene are SGHAT and FQNNGV.

This clone was observed once. The rearrangement links TRBV15 to TRBJ1-5; D gene uncertain. Germline CDR1 reads LNHNV; CDR2 reads YYDKDF (reference sequence). The CDR3 sequence is 15 residues long. V lost 0 bases and J lost 1, with 7 bases in between. The CDR3 bases are TGTGCCACCAGCAGAGATGGGAGGAGCAATCAGCCCCAGCATTTT. Amino acid sequence: CATSRDGRSNQPQHF.

The chain uses TRBV9 and TRBJ1-6; D gene unclear. The CDR3 runs to 15 residues. CDR1 is SGDLS, CDR2 YYNGEE, per germline. V was cut by 4 bases and J by 8 bases, with 16 bases left in between. The CDR3 nucleotides read TGTGCCAGCAGCACCCAAGGACGGATCCATTCACCCCTCCACTTT. Translating gives CASSTQGRIHSPLHF.

This clone appeared once. The chain uses TRBV19 and TRBJ2-7; no clear D. Germline CDR1 LNHDA, CDR2 SQIVND (reference sequence). The V end lost 3 bases, the J end lost 4 bases, and 10 bases lay between the germline ends. The CDR3 is made up of 13 amino acids. CDR3 sequence reads: CASSIGQAYEQYF. CDR3 sequence (DNA): TGTGCCAGTAGTATTGGGCAGGCGTACGAGCAGTACTTC.

The chain links TRBV10-1 to TRBJ1-1; D ambiguous. This CDR3 comprises 13 residues. The V gene's germline CDR1 is WNHNN and CDR2 SYGVQD (reference sequence). Deletions cut 3 bases from V and 5 bases from J, with 10 bases between. CDR3 nucleotide sequence: TGCGCCAGCAGTGACCCGGGCCTGACTGAAGCTTTCTTT. Translated, it gives CASSDPGLTEAFF.

The chain links TRBV9 to TRBJ1-2; 8 bases align to TRBD1. The CDR3 totals 16 residues. The J segment lost 2 bases and the V segment lost 0 bases, leaving 6 bases of the junction unmatched. CDR1 and CDR2 from the germline V gene are SGDLS and YYNGEE. CDR3 sequence: CASSVEARGLNYGYTF. DNA of the CDR3: TGTGCCAGCAGCGTAGAAGCCAGGGGGCTGAACTATGGCTACACCTTC.

The chain couples TRBV11-2 to TRBJ2-7, with 9 bases lining up with TRBD1. Unmatched junction bases numbered 12, after V lost 6 bases and J lost 6 bases. Germline V CDR1 and CDR2: SGHAT, FQNNGV. This CDR3 comprises 15 residues. The CDR3 loop reads CASSNRGDRASEQYF. CDR3 DNA: TGTGCCAGCAGTAACAGGGGGGACAGGGCTTCCGAGCAGTACTTC.

V usage is TRBV5-1 and J usage is TRBJ2-3; 8 positions agree with TRBD2. CDR1 and CDR2 (germline): SGHRS, YFSETQ. V was clipped by 0 bases and J by 2 bases; unmatched bases: 5. The CDR3 has 16 amino acids. CDR3 in DNA: TGCGCCAGCAGCTTGGCGCCAGCGGGGGACACAGATACGCAGTATTTT. This encodes CASSLAPAGDTDTQYF.

The chain couples TRBV4-1 to TRBJ2-7, with TRBD2 matching 9 bases. J gave up 3 bases and V 1 base, and 7 bases lay outside the gene matches. CDR3 length: 16 residues. Germline CDR1 is MGHRA and CDR2 is YSYEKL. The CDR3 nucleotides read TGCGCCAGCAGCCAAGGCCCTAGCGGGACAATCTACGAGCAGTACTTC. Translating gives CASSQGPSGTIYEQYF.

The chain links TRBV2 to TRBJ1-1; 7 nucleotides match TRBD1. The CDR3 has 15 amino acids. CDR1 SNHLY and CDR2 FYNNEI come from the germline V gene. The junction had 10 bases not matched to a gene; V was cut back by 3 bases and J by 6 bases. The CDR3 coding sequence is TGTGCCAGCAGTGAGAGACAGGGCGGGAGTTCTGAAGCTTTCTTT. This encodes CASSERQGGSSEAFF.